The sequence of this T cell receptor (beta chain) was determined in a study of shared clonotypes between healthy human individuals. In the study overall: The composition of the donors was two women and a few men aged 18 to 49.

General study results and limits: Rarefaction analysis demonstrated incomplete sorted-subset sequencing notwithstanding large depth.

The protocol was immunoSEQ multiplex PCR, while the TCRdb copy is restricted to in-frame clones and leaves out a portion. The data contain millions of clones, around nine tenths of them singletons. As concerns this clone: Its specificity is not known.

This clonotype was sampled from a man younger than 35 in good health. Material: naive CD4+ T cells sorted from blood. Subset defined: CD45RA+ positively selected.

The CDR3 region is CASSPRESYEQYF. The CDR3 nucleotides are TGTGCCAGCAGCCCACGGGAGTCCTACGAGCAGTACTTC. The V gene is TRBV7-2, the J gene TRBJ2-7, with a weak D call TRBD2 (6 bases). This CDR3 is built from 13 residues. Trimming removed 5 bases from V and 1 base from J, with 9 bases in between. From germline, CDR1 is SGHTA and CDR2 FQGNSA.